The T cell receptor beta chain under discussion was sequenced for a study of blood T cell repertoires in COVID-19. About the study: Acute and convalescent COVID-19 specimens originated in the United States, Italy and Spain.

CDR3 length: 15 amino acids. V gave up 5 bases and J gave up 5 bases, with 18 bases separating them. CDR1 is SGHAT, CDR2 FQDESV, per germline (reference sequence). Clones were read by immunoSEQ multiplex PCR, and TCRdb kept only the in-frame ones, dropping some. The sample lists 200,000 or so clones; 80% to 90% were seen once. This receptor was identified in a woman in her forties or fifties who had been exposed to COVID-19. The genes are TRBV11-1 and TRBJ1-1; a possible D gene is TRBD1 (6 bases). Sequences were obtained from PBMCs or T cells enriched from blood (not recorded which). The CDR3 nucleotides are TGTGCCAGCAGCCCGGTCCAGGGGCTGGGGACTGAAGCTTTCTTT. Protein: CASSPVQGLGTEAFF.